A selection of T cell receptor beta chains follows, all from one sample in a study of Graves' ophthalmopathy and Graves' hyperthyroidism. TCRdb used MiXCR to reprocess the multiplex PCR reads, holding one entry per CDR3 protein. The sample contains hundreds of thousands of distinct CDR3 sequences, 15% of which appear only once. The sequenced sample was peripheral blood. These receptor sequences come from a woman between 18 and 30 years old with stable Graves' hyperthyroidism. The CDR3 runs from the conserved cysteine through the conserved F or W. Each record gives: clone size, D gene, J gene, V gene, CDR3 protein, CDR3 DNA. A D gene is named only where the DNA matches it firmly. A clone size is listed for some rows: how often the clone was seen (once, few, many), or a class if it is expanded.

>many|.|TRBJ1-2|TRBV11-2
CASSLPHQGMGF
TGTGCCAGCAGCTTACCCCACCAGGGCATGGGCTTC
>many|.|TRBJ1-6|TRBV9
CASSVGGAPYNSPLHF
TGTGCCAGCAGCGTAGGAGGGGCACCCTATAATTCACCCCTCCACTTT
>many|.|TRBJ2-7|TRBV27
CASSPPGLPIYEQYF
TGTGCCAGCAGTCCACCGGGACTCCCGATCTACGAGCAGTACTTC
>.|TRBD2|TRBJ2-7|TRBV6-5
CASSYLEAGGRTYEQYF
TGTGCCAGCAGTTACTTGGAAGCGGGGGGGAGGACCTACGAGCAGTACTTC
>many|.|TRBJ1-1|TRBV25-1
CASSESLGGGTEAFF
TGTGCCAGCAGTGAATCCCTCGGGGGGGGCACTGAAGCTTTCTTT
>many|.|TRBJ1-5|TRBV7-9
CASSLEVRGPQHF
TGTGCCAGCAGCTTAGAGGTCCGAGGTCCCCAGCATTTT
>.|TRBD2|TRBJ2-5|TRBV6-1
CASSETAGDQETQDF
TGTGCCAGCAGTGAAACGGCGGGGGACCAAGAGACCCAGGACTTC
>many|TRBD2|TRBJ2-7|TRBV10-1
CASSDLSPGHFGEGQYF
TGCGCCAGCAGTGACCTTTCGCCCGGACACTTTGGGGAGGGGCAGTACTTC
>many|.|TRBJ1-5|TRBV19
CASSPLIFSNQPQHF
TGTGCCAGTAGCCCCCTCATTTTCAGCAATCAGCCCCAGCATTTT
>few|.|TRBJ1-6|TRBV4-1
CASSQAIGGSPLHF
TGCGCCAGCAGCCAAGCGATCGGGGGTTCACCCCTCCACTTT
>many|.|TRBJ1-5|TRBV11-3
CASSPDRNQPQHF
TGTGCCAGCAGCCCCGACAGGAATCAGCCCCAGCATTTT
>few|.|TRBJ2-4|TRBV27
CASSLSSGLLAKNIKYF
TGTGCCAGCAGTTTATCGTCGGGACTCCTAGCCAAAAACATTAAGTACTTC
>.|.|TRBJ1-6|TRBV18
CASSPRQANNSPLHF
TGTGCCAGCTCACCCAGGCAGGCGAATAATTCACCCCTCCACTTT
>few|.|TRBJ2-7|TRBV7-2
CASSFAPSSYEQYF
TGTGCCAGCAGTTTTGCCCCGAGCTCCTACGAGCAGTACTTC
>many|.|TRBJ1-1|TRBV6-1
CASSPGVLPEAFF
TGTGCCAGCAGTCCAGGGGTCCTCCCTGAAGCTTTCTTT
>few|TRBD1|TRBJ1-1|TRBV11-1
CASSAKGQDKNTEAFF
TGTGCCAGCAGCGCCAAGGGACAGGATAAGAACACTGAAGCTTTCTTT
>many|TRBD1|TRBJ2-7|TRBV7-8
CASSHRRDRGSYEQYF
TGTGCCAGCAGTCATCGCCGGGACAGGGGTTCCTACGAGCAGTACTTC
>many|.|TRBJ2-7|TRBV6-1
CASSDPGQARSYEQYF
TGTGCCAGCAGTGATCCCGGACAAGCACGATCCTACGAGCAGTACTTC
>many|.|TRBJ1-2|TRBV4-2
CASSQDRRGLRGYTF
TGTGCCAGCAGCCAAGATCGGCGAGGGCTCCGCGGCTACACCTTC
>many|.|TRBJ1-1|TRBV19
CASSSDHTNTEAFF
TGTGCCAGTAGTTCAGACCATACGAACACTGAAGCTTTCTTT
>few|TRBD1|TRBJ2-5|TRBV11-3
CASSFGRTGGETQYF
TGTGCCAGCAGCTTTGGCCGGACAGGTGGAGAGACCCAGTACTTC
>many|.|TRBJ1-2|TRBV15
CATSELAGGDSPFGYTF
TGTGCCACCAGCGAGTTGGCCGGGGGCGACTCCCCTTTTGGCTACACCTTC
>.|TRBD1|TRBJ2-7|TRBV10-3
CAISQDRSSYEQYF
TGTGCCATCAGTCAGGACAGGAGCTCCTACGAGCAGTACTTC
>many|.|TRBJ1-3|TRBV5-1
CASSIAVGGNTIYF
TGCGCCAGCAGCATCGCAGTTGGTGGAAACACCATATATTTT
>many|TRBD2|TRBJ2-5|TRBV20-1
CSVAGGRQETQYF
TGCAGTGTTGCGGGGGGGCGACAAGAGACCCAGTACTTC
>many|.|TRBJ2-5|TRBV27
CASSREPGETQYF
TGTGCCAGCAGCCGCGAACCGGGGGAGACCCAGTACTTC
>.|TRBD2|TRBJ2-7|TRBV7-2
CASGLTGTTDHEQYF
TGTGCCAGCGGCCTTACCGGGACTACAGACCACGAGCAGTACTTC
>many|.|TRBJ1-2|TRBV28
CASSPFIDPLYTF
TGTGCCAGCAGTCCCTTTATCGATCCCCTCTACACCTTC
>many|.|TRBJ1-1|TRBV10-3
CAISGDGRGTEAFF
TGTGCCATCAGCGGGGACGGGAGAGGGACTGAAGCTTTCTTT
>many|TRBD1|TRBJ1-2|TRBV5-5
CASSWTPGTGKDGYTF
TGTGCCAGCAGCTGGACGCCCGGGACAGGGAAGGATGGCTACACCTTC
>.|.|TRBJ1-2|TRBV14
CASSLLAPFNYGYTF
TGTGCCAGCAGCCTGTTGGCTCCCTTTAACTATGGCTACACCTTC
>many|.|TRBJ2-3|TRBV24-1
CATGRTGQATDTQYF
TGTGCCACCGGGAGGACGGGACAAGCCACAGATACGCAGTATTTT
>.|.|TRBJ2-7|TRBV7-8
CASSLGLGGEEQYF
TGCGCCAGCAGCTTAGGGTTAGGGGGTGAAGAGCAGTACTTC
>many|.|TRBJ1-1|TRBV20-1
CSARDSIVGGEAFF
TGCAGTGCTAGAGACAGTATTGTGGGTGGTGAAGCTTTCTTT
>.|.|TRBJ1-1|TRBV6-5
CASSSEGNTEAFF
TGTGCCAGCAGTTCGGAGGGAAACACTGAAGCTTTCTTT
>many|TRBD1|TRBJ1-3|TRBV9
CASSVTPTGLGNTIYF
TGTGCCAGCAGCGTTACTCCGACAGGGCTGGGAAACACCATATATTTT
>many|TRBD2|TRBJ2-7|TRBV4-1
CASSQVSGTSIHEQYF
TGCGCCAGCAGCCAAGTTTCCGGGACTAGCATTCACGAGCAGTACTTC
>few|.|TRBJ2-7|TRBV6-1
CASSEAQEKPYEQYF
TGTGCCAGCAGTGAAGCGCAAGAGAAGCCCTACGAGCAGTACTTC
>.|.|TRBJ1-1|TRBV12-3/TRBV12-4
CASSTSRDPLGHEAFF
TGTGCCAGCAGCACAAGCAGGGACCCCCTGGGCCATGAAGCTTTCTTT
>many|.|TRBJ2-7|TRBV7-2
CASTLEGYEQYF
TGTGCCAGCACTCTCGAGGGCTACGAGCAGTACTTC
>.|.|TRBJ2-7|TRBV12-3/TRBV12-4
CASSWGADYEQYF
TGTGCCAGCAGTTGGGGGGCAGACTACGAGCAGTACTTC
>.|TRBD1|TRBJ1-6|TRBV6-2/TRBV6-3
CASSFGDRGRSPLHF
TGTGCCAGCAGTTTCGGAGACAGGGGTCGTTCACCCCTCCACTTT
>.|.|TRBJ1-2|TRBV9
CASSVGAGRSSGYTF
TGTGCCAGCAGCGTAGGAGCAGGCAGGTCTTCTGGCTACACCTTC
>many|TRBD2|TRBJ2-5|TRBV20-1
CSAHRGGAETQYF
TGCAGTGCTCATCGCGGGGGGGCTGAGACCCAGTACTTC
>.|.|TRBJ1-2|TRBV6-2/TRBV6-3
CASSYPPQGTYGYTF
TGTGCCAGCAGTTACCCCCCGCAGGGGACCTATGGCTACACCTTC
>many|.|TRBJ2-4|TRBV12-3/TRBV12-4
CASAFGPQNIQYF
TGTGCCAGCGCCTTCGGCCCCCAAAACATTCAGTACTTC
>many|.|TRBJ1-1|TRBV2
CASGRGRTTEAFF
TGTGCCAGCGGAAGGGGCAGGACCACTGAAGCTTTCTTT
>many|.|TRBJ2-2|TRBV7-3
CASSLNGGDATGELFF
TGTGCCAGCAGCTTAAATGGGGGCGATGCCACCGGGGAGCTGTTTTTT
>.|.|TRBJ2-3|TRBV5-5
CASSLSGTSTDTQYF
TGTGCCAGCAGCTTGAGCGGCACTAGCACAGATACGCAGTATTTT
>many|.|TRBJ2-7|TRBV12-3/TRBV12-4
CASSSSRTGVEQYF
TGTGCCAGCAGCTCTTCCCGCACAGGAGTCGAGCAGTACTTC
>many|.|TRBJ1-2|TRBV4-2
CASSQEVQGHYGYTF
TGTGCCAGCAGCCAAGAGGTACAGGGACATTATGGCTACACCTTC
>many|.|TRBJ1-2|TRBV7-2
CASTVPLSYGYTF
TGTGCCAGCACCGTACCGTTATCCTATGGCTACACCTTC